This TCR beta chain is from a study of blood T cell repertoires in COVID-19. For the study at large: Samples representing acute and convalescent COVID-19 were sourced from the United States, Italy and Spain.

Assay used: immunoSEQ multiplex PCR; TCRdb lists only in-frame clones, some missing. The data contain over 140,000 clones, roughly 84% of them singletons. The germline CDR1 and CDR2 sequences are SGHRS and YFSETQ. Trimming shortened V by 4 bases and J by 4 bases, and 15 bases separated the two germline ends. This CDR3 has 14 amino acids. This clonotype was obtained from a woman between 55 and 75 years old with acute or convalescent COVID-19. Sequencing was performed on peripheral blood. This rearrangement joins TRBV5-1 to TRBJ2-7, with D possibly being TRBD1 (6 bases). CDR3 sequence reads: CASSDGTLGYEQYF. Here the CDR3 DNA reads TGCGCCAGCAGCGACGGGACACTGGGTTACGAGCAGTACTTC.